This T cell receptor (beta chain) was sequenced for a study of identical twins. General observations from the study: In drawing conclusions, the study used cross-sectional statistical analysis and did not follow the same donors. Whereas memory repertoires showed no such difference, abundant cord blood beta clonotypes carried fewer insertions.

After template switching added a universal primer site, the resulting cDNA carried unique molecular identifiers. Each CDR3 protein gets one entry after TCRdb re-called the 5' RACE reads with MiXCR. The sample contains 500,000 to 650,000 distinct CDR3 sequences, 7.1% of which appear only once. This clonotype has a handful of counts. Its cognate antigen is unknown. The ends were cut back, 0 bases at V and 0 bases at J, with 7 bases in the middle. The CDR3 runs 15 residues. Germline values: CDR1 MNHEY, CDR2 SVGAGI. These records were also assigned to another study, of yellow fever vaccine responses in identical twins. That publication notes: Each twin's T cell response to the vaccine was reported to look partly convergent and partly personalized.

V usage is TRBV6-5 and J usage is TRBJ2-3; TRBD2 might be the D (6 bases). Sequenced material: PBMCs. The clonotype comes from a woman younger than 30 in good health. The CDR3 region is CASSYSRGSTDTQYF. DNA for the CDR3: TGTGCCAGCAGTTACTCGCGGGGTAGCACAGATACGCAGTATTTT.